These T cell receptor beta chains were read from a single sample in a study of graft-versus-host responses after intestinal transplantation. Antigen specificity for these receptors is unknown. Assay used: immunoSEQ multiplex PCR; TCRdb lists only in-frame clones, some missing. The sample comprises about 89,000 clones, roughly 91% of which are singletons, and 1.5% to 2.5% rests with the top ten. The material sequenced was unstimulated CD8+ T cells sorted from spleen or lymph node cells, taken before intestinal transplant. These receptors came from a human donor who received an intestinal transplant. The CDR3 runs from the conserved cysteine through the conserved F or W. D genes are given only for firm matches. Clone size is given for some rows only: seen once, a few or many times, or a class if the clone is expanded.

size: once; J: TRBJ2-3; D: TRBD2; V: TRBV6-1; DNA: TGTGCCAGCAGTGATTCCGGGACTATCATCGGAGATACGCAGTATTTT; CDR3: CASSDSGTIIGDTQYF
size: -; J: TRBJ2-5; D: TRBD2; V: TRBV14; DNA: TGTGCCAGCAGCCAAGAAGTACTAGCGGGGATGCAAGAGACCCAGTACTTC; CDR3: CASSQEVLAGMQETQYF
size: -; J: TRBJ2-2; D: -; V: TRBV25-1; DNA: TGTGCCAGCAGTGATTACTATGAAATTGGGGGGAGGACCGGGGAGCTGTTTTTT; CDR3: CASSDYYEIGGRTGELFF
size: -; J: TRBJ1-1; D: -; V: TRBV13; DNA: TGTGCCAGCAGCGGCGGGGAGAACACTGAAGCTTTCTTT; CDR3: CASSGGENTEAFF
size: -; J: TRBJ2-1; D: TRBD2; V: TRBV9; DNA: TGTGCCAGCAGCGTAGATTGGGAGCGGGGGGCCCACTACAATGAGCAGTTCTTC; CDR3: CASSVDWERGAHYNEQFF
size: -; J: TRBJ2-7; D: TRBD2; V: TRBV13; DNA: TGTGCCAGCAGCTCGGGACTAGCATACGAGCAGTACTTC; CDR3: CASSSGLAYEQYF
size: -; J: TRBJ2-3; D: TRBD1; V: TRBV5-6; DNA: TGTGCCAGCAGCTTATCCGGGACAGGGTGGACAGATACGCAGTATTTT; CDR3: CASSLSGTGWTDTQYF
size: -; J: TRBJ2-5; D: TRBD2; V: TRBV29-1; DNA: TGCAGCGTTGGACTAGCGGGGGGGCCGTACCAAGAGACCCAGTACTTC; CDR3: CSVGLAGGPYQETQYF
size: once; J: TRBJ1-4; D: -; V: TRBV13; DNA: TGTGCCAGCAGTGGGGCCTGGGACTTACGACCTGAAAAACTGTTTTTT; CDR3: CASSGAWDLRPEKLFF
size: -; J: TRBJ1-2; D: -; V: TRBV5-6; DNA: TGTGCCAGCAGCTTGCTGGCAGGTAATGGCTACACCTTC; CDR3: CASSLLAGNGYTF
size: -; J: TRBJ2-1; D: TRBD2; V: TRBV30; DNA: TGTGCCTGGAGTGAATTAGCGGGGGATTACAATGAGCAGTTCTTC; CDR3: CAWSELAGDYNEQFF
size: -; J: TRBJ2-1; D: -; V: TRBV29-1; DNA: TGCAGCGTTGAAGTCGGCCAGCGCTCCTACAATGAGCAGTTCTTC; CDR3: CSVEVGQRSYNEQFF
size: -; J: TRBJ2-7; D: -; V: TRBV9; DNA: TGTGCCAGCAGCGTAACCTCTTTGGGAGGCGAGCAGTACTTC; CDR3: CASSVTSLGGEQYF
size: -; J: TRBJ1-5; D: -; V: TRBV19; DNA: TGTGCCAGTACAAACGGTGGTCAGCCCCAGCATTTT; CDR3: CASTNGGQPQHF
size: -; J: TRBJ2-1; D: TRBD2; V: TRBV29-1; DNA: TGCAGCGTTGAAGTGACTAGCAAAGGTGAGCAGTTCTTC; CDR3: CSVEVTSKGEQFF
size: -; J: TRBJ2-1; D: TRBD2; V: TRBV7-6; DNA: TGTGCCAGCAGCTTAGATAGGGGACTAGCGGAGTACAATGAGCAGTTCTTC; CDR3: CASSLDRGLAEYNEQFF
size: -; J: TRBJ1-5; D: TRBD1; V: TRBV27; DNA: TGTGCCAGCAGTCCGGGACAGGGGGCAGGGTGGAATCAGCCCCAGCATTTT; CDR3: CASSPGQGAGWNQPQHF
size: -; J: TRBJ2-6; D: TRBD1; V: TRBV7-2; DNA: TGTGCCAGCAGCGCCGCGGGACAGGGGAACTCTGGGGCCAACGTCCTGACTTTC; CDR3: CASSAAGQGNSGANVLTF
size: -; J: TRBJ2-7; D: TRBD2; V: TRBV19; DNA: TGTGCCAGTAGTAACAGCGGGGGATCCTACGAGCAGTACTTC; CDR3: CASSNSGGSYEQYF
size: -; J: TRBJ1-1; D: TRBD1; V: TRBV4-1; DNA: TGCGCCAGCAGCCACACAACAGGGGACACTGAAGCTTTCTTT; CDR3: CASSHTTGDTEAFF
size: -; J: TRBJ2-7; D: -; V: TRBV19; DNA: TGTGCCAGTAGTATATCTGCAGGGACCTACGAGCAGTACTTC; CDR3: CASSISAGTYEQYF
size: -; J: TRBJ2-5; D: -; V: TRBV10-1; DNA: TGCGCCAGCAGTGAGCGAGACAGAGAAGAGACCCAGTACTTC; CDR3: CASSERDREETQYF
size: -; J: TRBJ1-2; D: -; V: TRBV19; DNA: TGTGCCAGTAGACTACAGGGCTACTATGGCTACACCTTC; CDR3: CASRLQGYYGYTF
size: -; J: TRBJ1-3; D: -; V: TRBV9; DNA: TGTGCCAGCACAAGGGGGGGGACACCGATCTCTGGAAACACCATATATTTT; CDR3: CASTRGGTPISGNTIYF
size: -; J: TRBJ2-1; D: -; V: TRBV7-9; DNA: TGTGCCAGCAGCGCACGGACTGCTCGCGCTACCTACAATGAGCAGTTCTTC; CDR3: CASSARTARATYNEQFF
size: once; J: TRBJ2-3; D: -; V: TRBV7-9; DNA: TGTGCGATCATAAATCTAGCGTTAGGAGGCACAGATACGCAGTATTTT; CDR3: CAIINLALGGTDTQYF
size: few; J: TRBJ2-7; D: -; V: TRBV10-1; DNA: TGCGCCAGCACCACCCGGGACACAGAGCAGTACTTC; CDR3: CASTTRDTEQYF
size: -; J: TRBJ1-1; D: TRBD1; V: TRBV10-3; DNA: TGTGCCATCAGTGACCCTACAGGGGGCAATACTGAAGCTTTCTTT; CDR3: CAISDPTGGNTEAFF